Shown below are 22 T cell receptor beta chains from a single sample sequenced in a study of T cells in localized non-small cell lung cancer. Sequencing used immunoSEQ multiplex PCR; TCRdb keeps in-frame clones, though not all of them. The sample lists approximately 80,000 clones, over 75% occurring once. Sequences were derived from peripheral blood, sampled before any cancer treatment. Receptors were obtained from a female donor over 55 with stage I lung adenocarcinoma.

The chain links TRBV7-9 to TRBJ2-5; TRBD1 might be the D (6 bases). Germline V gene lookup returns CDR1 SEHNR and CDR2 FQNEAQ (reference sequence). The V and J ends lost 1 base and 5 bases respectively, with 14 bases between them. This CDR3 spans 15 amino acids. The CDR3 nucleotides read TGTGCCAGCAGCTTAGGGCAGGGGTTCGTGGAGACCCAGTACTTC. It specifies CASSLGQGFVETQYF.

The chain couples TRBV5-4 to TRBJ2-1; 8 positions agree with TRBD2. Looked up from germline, CDR1 is SGHNT and CDR2 is YYREEE (reference sequence). V trimming: 4 bases; J trimming: 8 bases; junction bases outside the gene matches: 11. This CDR3 is built from 15 residues. This CDR3 is CASSPPGGPGDEQFF. Written as DNA, the CDR3 is TGTGCCAGCAGCCCCCCGGGAGGGCCAGGGGATGAGCAGTTCTTC.

The chain joins TRBV5-1 to TRBJ2-1; D uncertain. The CDR3 runs 13 residues. Germline V gene data show CDR1 as SGHRS and CDR2 as YFSETQ. Trimming took off 2 bases at V and 7 bases at J, with 10 bases between the two ends. CDR3 in DNA: TGCGCCAGCAGCTTAGTGCTCGGGAATGAGCAGTTCTTC. It codes for CASSLVLGNEQFF.

This rearrangement joins TRBV27 to TRBJ2-1; TRBD2 aligns across 11 bases. CDR3 length: 16 amino acids. Germline V gene sequence: CDR1 MNHEY, CDR2 SMNVEV (reference sequence). V shed 7 bases, J shed 4 bases, and the junction held 9 bases outside the gene matches. CDR3 coding DNA: TGTGCCAGCACTTGGTCGGGACTAGCGGAATACAATGAGCAGTTCTTC. Translation gives CASTWSGLAEYNEQFF.

The rearrangement joins TRBV12-5 to TRBJ2-1; 10 bases are a match to TRBD1. Germline CDR1 LGHNT, CDR2 FRNRAP. Trimming at V came to 5 bases and at J to 4 bases, leaving 14 bases not matched to a gene. The CDR3 sequence is 18 residues long. The CDR3 here is CASGPGGQGNPFYNEQFF. The DNA for the CDR3 is TGTGCTAGTGGTCCGGGGGGACAGGGGAACCCCTTTTACAATGAGCAGTTCTTC.

Comments on this clone: The junction departs from germline at one end; a sequencing error may be responsible. The chain employs TRBV4-1 and TRBJ2-1; D is unresolved. Germline-derived CDR1 and CDR2 are MGHRA and YSYEKL. The CDR3 covers 13 residues. The CDR3 here is CASSPGSNNEQFF. Written as DNA, the CDR3 is TGCGCCAGCAGCCCGGGCTCCAACAATGAGCAGTTCTTC.

V usage is TRBV5-1 and J usage is TRBJ2-5; D is possibly TRBD2 (6 bases). This CDR3 has 13 residues. V lost 3 bases and J 2 bases, leaving 8 bases between the germline ends. Per germline, CDR1 SGHRS and CDR2 YFSETQ. The DNA for the CDR3 is TGCGCCAGCAGCTCGGCGGGGCAAGAGACCCAGTACTTC. This sequence encodes CASSSAGQETQYF. Supplemented by reference TRBV5-1 and TRBJ2-5, the full variable domain reads KAGVTQTPRYLIKTRGQQVTLSCSPISGHRSVSWYQQTPGQGLQFLFEYFSETQRNKGNFPGRFSGRQFSNSRSEMNVSTLELGDSALYLCASSSAGQETQYFGPGTRLLVL.

The table lists this clone with a count of one. The V and J genes are TRBV19 and TRBJ1-2, with TRBD1 identical over 7 bases. J was trimmed by 6 bases and V by 4 bases; bases with no gene match: 8. Germline V gene data show CDR1 as LNHDA and CDR2 as SQIVND (reference sequence). This CDR3 contains 14 residues. This CDR3 is CASSRTTGTHGYTF. Written as DNA, the CDR3 is TGTGCCAGTAGTAGGACGACAGGGACCCATGGCTACACCTTC.

The count of this clone is one. The rearrangement links TRBV5-4 to TRBJ2-1, with D hard to call. This CDR3 comprises 14 residues. Trimming shortened V by 5 bases and J by 9 bases, and 18 bases separated the two germline ends. Germline V CDR1 and CDR2: SGHNT, YYREEE (reference sequence). DNA of the CDR3: TGTGCCAGCAGGTTTGGTGTCTCTCGAGGTGAGCAGTTCTTC. Amino acid sequence: CASRFGVSRGEQFF.

The rearrangement joins TRBV7-8 to TRBJ1-1, with D uncertain. The CDR3 sequence is 13 residues long. Germline V CDR1 and CDR2: SGHVS, FQNEAQ. The V end was cut by 2 bases, the J end by 4 bases, with 8 bases between. The CDR3 region is CASSLQGSTEAFF. The CDR3 region has the DNA TGTGCCAGCAGCTTACAAGGAAGCACTGAAGCTTTCTTT.

This chain joins TRBV6-6 and TRBJ1-5; weak D call: TRBD1 (6 bases). Germline V gene sequence: CDR1 MNHNY, CDR2 SVGAGI (reference sequence). Trimming took off 5 bases at V and 5 bases at J, with 16 bases between the two ends. The CDR3 is 15 residues long. As DNA, the CDR3 is TGTGCCAGCAGTGTCCAGGGGTCCAGGGATCAGCCCCAGCATTTT. Protein product: CASSVQGSRDQPQHF.

This chain uses TRBV29-1 with TRBJ2-5; 9 bases align to TRBD2. The CDR3 length is 15 residues. J was trimmed by 11 bases and V by 7 bases; bases with no gene match: 20. Germline-derived CDR1 and CDR2 are SQVTM and ANQGSEA. This CDR3 is CSASAGGARVQEQYF. Here the CDR3 DNA reads TGCAGCGCCTCTGCGGGAGGGGCGCGGGTGCAAGAGCAGTACTTC.

This chain uses TRBV10-3 with TRBJ2-3; either TRBD1 or TRBD2 may supply D (5 bases each). The V end lost 4 bases, the J end lost 2 bases, and 7 bases lay between the germline ends. The germline CDR1 and CDR2 sequences are ENHRY and SYGVKD. The CDR3 runs to 13 residues. The CDR3 DNA is TGTGCCATCAGTGCGGGGCCCACAGATACGCAGTATTTT. It translates to CAISAGPTDTQYF.

The chain links TRBV6-5 to TRBJ1-2; TRBD1 aligns across 8 bases. The germline V gene has CDR1 MNHEY and CDR2 SVGAGI. The CDR3 contains 16 residues. Unmatched junction bases numbered 6, after V lost 0 bases and J lost 3 bases. CDR3 bases: TGTGCCAGCAGTTACTCCCCCCAGGGGGCTGACTATGGCTACACCTTC. Its protein is CASSYSPQGADYGYTF.

The genes are TRBV18 and TRBJ2-1; the match to TRBD1 covers 10 bases. The trim removed 3 bases at V and 4 bases at J, leaving 3 bases unmatched. The CDR3 has 15 amino acids. CDR1 and CDR2 (germline): KGHSH, LQKENI. In DNA form, the CDR3 reads TGTGCCAGCTCACCGAGGACAGGGGGTTACAATGAGCAGTTCTTC. Residues: CASSPRTGGYNEQFF.

This sequence joins TRBV10-3 and TRBJ1-2; 7 bases align to TRBD1. CDR3 length: 15 residues. J gave up 6 bases and V 4 bases, and 11 bases lay outside the gene matches. From germline, CDR1 is ENHRY and CDR2 SYGVKD. CDR3 in amino acids: CAISAIQGIGNGYTF. CDR3 in DNA: TGTGCCATCAGTGCTATACAGGGGATAGGTAATGGCTACACCTTC.

The chain links TRBV9 to TRBJ1-6; possibly TRBD1 for D (5 bases). Germline CDR1 reads SGDLS; CDR2 reads YYNGEE. V was trimmed by 0 bases and J by 8 bases, leaving 15 bases between them. The CDR3 is 16 amino acids. The chain's CDR3 is CASSVAVGGVDSPLHF. The CDR3 DNA sequence: TGTGCCAGCAGCGTAGCGGTGGGAGGGGTAGATTCACCCCTCCACTTT.

CDR3 sequence reads: CASSSPVGYGYTF. The DNA of the CDR3 is TGTGCCAGCAGCTCGCCCGTGGGATATGGCTACACCTTC. The chain couples TRBV13 to TRBJ1-2; D uncertain. The CDR3 has 13 amino acids. The V gene lost 4 bases and the J gene lost 5 bases, with 11 bases spanning the gap. The germline gives CDR1 PRHDT, CDR2 FYEKMQ (reference sequence).

The rearrangement joins TRBV30 to TRBJ1-3; 7 nucleotides agree with TRBD1. The CDR3 spans 15 residues. Trimming cost V 1 base and J 2 bases; bases outside gene matches: 5. Germline V CDR1 and CDR2: GTSNPN, SVGIG (reference sequence). CDR3 residues: CAWSARTGTGNTIYF. The CDR3 DNA follows: TGTGCCTGGAGTGCCCGGACAGGAACTGGAAACACCATATATTTT.

V is TRBV5-5 and J is TRBJ2-2; D is possibly TRBD2 (5 bases). The CDR3 has 17 residues. Trimming took 2 bases from V and 2 from J, leaving 16 bases between them. The germline V gene encodes CDR1 SGHKS and CDR2 YYEKEE (reference sequence). The CDR3 protein is CASSFRAGRDNTGELFF. The CDR3, as DNA: TGTGCCAGCAGCTTTCGGGCCGGACGGGATAACACCGGGGAGCTGTTTTTT.

The chain couples TRBV5-4 to TRBJ2-7; D unclear. V was shortened by 0 bases and J by 2 bases, with 9 bases between the two germline ends. Per germline, CDR1 SGHNT and CDR2 YYREEE (reference sequence). CDR3 size: 14 residues. CDR3 in DNA: TGTGCCAGCAGCTTGGAGGTCAGTACCTACGAGCAGTACTTC. Amino acids: CASSLEVSTYEQYF.

The chain carries TRBV14 and TRBJ2-1; possibly TRBD1 for D (6 bases). V dropped 4 bases and J dropped 9 bases, with 10 bases sitting between them. From germline, CDR1 is SGHDN and CDR2 FVKESK. The CDR3 is made up of 12 amino acids. CDR3 amino acids: CASSPKGVEQFF. In DNA, the CDR3 is TGTGCCAGCAGCCCAAAGGGGGTTGAGCAGTTCTTC.